A selection of T cell receptor beta chains follows, all from one sample in a study of T cell responses to AZD1222 COVID-19 vaccine. Sequencing used immunoSEQ multiplex PCR; TCRdb keeps in-frame clones, though not all of them. The sample shows tens of thousands of clones, 75% to 80% of them seen only once. This sample comprised peripheral blood, obtained 28 days after the second AZD1222 dose. These receptors all come from an adult who received the AZD1222 COVID-19 vaccine. The CDR3 runs from the conserved cysteine through the conserved F or W. A D gene is named only where the DNA matches it firmly. Size is omitted from some rows. Given values are once, few, many or a class for expanded clones.

v_gene	j_gene	d_gene	abundance	CDR3aa	CDR3nt
TRBV5-1	TRBJ2-3	NA	NA	CASSLSTDTQYF	TGCGCCAGCAGCTTATCCACAGATACGCAGTATTTT
TRBV5-1	TRBJ1-3	TRBD1	NA	CASSPGTGNTGNTIYF	TGCGCCAGCAGCCCCGGGACAGGCAATACTGGAAACACCATATATTTT
TRBV9	TRBJ1-3	NA	NA	CASSVGGAVGGNTIYF	TGTGCCAGCAGCGTAGGGGGGGCCGTAGGAGGAAACACCATATATTTT
TRBV6-6	TRBJ1-4	NA	NA	CASSALWDSTNEKLFF	TGTGCCAGCAGTGCCCTTTGGGACTCAACTAATGAAAAACTGTTTTTT
TRBV30	TRBJ1-4	NA	NA	CAWSNLREKLFF	TGTGCCTGGAGTAACCTCAGGGAAAAACTGTTTTTT
TRBV2	TRBJ1-4	NA	once	CASRGDSTNEKLFF	TGTGCCAGCAGAGGAGACAGCACTAATGAAAAACTGTTTTTT
TRBV11-2	TRBJ1-6	TRBD1	NA	CASSPRDRVSPLHF	TGTGCCAGCAGCCCCCGGGACAGGGTGTCACCCCTCCACTTT
TRBV6-2/TRBV6-3	TRBJ2-1	NA	NA	CASSRPRAGYNEQFF	TGTGCCAGCAGCCGCCCCCGGGCGGGGTACAATGAGCAGTTCTTC
TRBV2	TRBJ2-3	TRBD2	NA	CASQGLAGDHKGADTQYF	TGTGCCAGCCAGGGACTAGCGGGAGATCATAAGGGCGCAGATACGCAGTATTTT
TRBV4-1	TRBJ1-2	TRBD1	NA	CASSQDSDRNYGYTF	TGCGCCAGCAGCCAAGACTCGGACAGGAACTATGGCTACACCTTC
TRBV14	TRBJ2-1	TRBD2	NA	CASSLWLADYNEQFF	TGTGCCAGCAGCCTCTGGCTAGCGGATTACAATGAGCAGTTCTTC
TRBV27	TRBJ2-7	TRBD2	NA	CASSPLGLADSYEQYF	TGTGCCAGCAGTCCCCTGGGACTAGCCGATTCCTACGAGCAGTACTTC
TRBV14	TRBJ1-6	NA	NA	CASSRGSGRPIFSPLHF	TGTGCCAGCAGCCGAGGCTCAGGGCGTCCCATATTTTCACCCCTCCACTTT
TRBV6-6	TRBJ1-5	NA	NA	CASSPNNRNQPQHF	TGTGCCAGCAGCCCGAATAATCGGAATCAGCCCCAGCATTTT
TRBV5-1	TRBJ2-1	NA	NA	CASSRNLAYNEQFF	TGCGCCAGCAGCAGAAATCTGGCCTACAATGAGCAGTTCTTC
TRBV7-2	TRBJ2-3	TRBD2	NA	CASSSRLASADTQYF	TGTGCCAGCAGCTCTAGACTAGCCAGCGCAGATACGCAGTATTTT
TRBV7-9	TRBJ2-5	NA	NA	CASSIEETQYF	TGTGCCAGCAGTATAGAAGAGACCCAGTACTTC
TRBV7-2	TRBJ1-4	NA	NA	CASSIQGSTNEKLFF	TGTGCCAGCAGCATCCAGGGGTCCACTAATGAAAAACTGTTTTTT
TRBV18	TRBJ1-6	TRBD1	NA	CASSPTGDNSPLHF	TGTGCCAGCTCACCGACAGGGGATAATTCACCCCTCCACTTT
TRBV6-5	TRBJ1-6	TRBD1	once	CASGAGTENSPLHF	TGTGCCAGCGGGGCCGGGACAGAAAATTCACCCCTCCACTTT
TRBV20-1	TRBJ1-2	NA	NA	CSAAVLTGYTF	TGCAGTGCTGCGGTTCTGACGGGCTACACCTTC
TRBV7-9	TRBJ1-2	NA	few	CASSSGQPPYGYTF	TGTGCCAGCAGCTCTGGACAGCCACCCTATGGCTACACCTTC
TRBV3-1/TRBV3-2	TRBJ2-7	NA	NA	CASSLPSREQYF	TGTGCCAGCAGCCTCCCCTCGCGCGAGCAGTACTTC
TRBV6-5	TRBJ2-2	NA	NA	CASSTRLANTGELFF	TGTGCCAGCAGTACAAGGCTAGCGAACACCGGGGAGCTGTTTTTT
TRBV9	TRBJ1-5	TRBD1	NA	CASSAGQGNGQPQHF	TGTGCCAGCAGCGCCGGACAGGGGAACGGGCAGCCCCAGCATTTT
TRBV6-5	TRBJ2-3	NA	NA	CASTLDGSTDTQYF	TGTGCCAGCACTTTAGACGGTAGCACAGATACGCAGTATTTT
TRBV10-3	TRBJ2-7	NA	NA	CAISTNSYEQYF	TGTGCCATCTCGACAAACTCCTACGAGCAGTACTTC
TRBV21-1	TRBJ1-2	NA	NA	CASSKAQAGYDGYGYTF	TGTGCCAGCAGCAAAGCGCAAGCAGGGTATGATGGCTATGGCTACACCTTC
TRBV27	TRBJ1-5	TRBD1	once	CASSMGQTNQPQHF	TGTGCCAGCAGTATGGGACAGACCAATCAGCCCCAGCATTTT
TRBV18	TRBJ1-5	NA	NA	CASSPAGTRNQPQHF	TGTGCCAGCTCACCAGCAGGGACTCGCAATCAGCCCCAGCATTTT
TRBV3-1/TRBV3-2	TRBJ2-2	NA	NA	CASSPGILTGELFF	TGTGCCAGCAGCCCGGGGATTTTAACCGGGGAGCTGTTTTTT
TRBV5-1	TRBJ1-1	NA	NA	CASSLQGGYTEAFF	TGCGCCAGCAGCTTACAGGGCGGGTACACTGAAGCTTTCTTT
TRBV15	TRBJ1-6	NA	NA	CATSRDSNSPLHF	TGTGCCACCAGCAGAGATTCAAATTCACCCCTCCACTTT
TRBV30	TRBJ1-5	NA	NA	CAWSPSGTVNQPQHF	TGTGCCTGGAGTCCCAGCGGGACGGTTAATCAGCCCCAGCATTTT
TRBV11-3	TRBJ2-5	NA	NA	CASSPLSPGEYGETQYF	TGTGCCAGCAGCCCACTTAGCCCAGGGGAATACGGAGAGACCCAGTACTTC
TRBV5-4	TRBJ1-6	NA	once	CASSLTGTRDSPLHF	TGTGCCAGCAGCTTAACCGGGACACGGGATTCACCCCTCCACTTT
TRBV28	TRBJ1-4	NA	once	CASSLPDRFNEKLFF	TGTGCCAGCAGCCTTCCGGACAGATTTAATGAAAAACTGTTTTTT
TRBV6-5	TRBJ1-4	TRBD1	NA	CASRTGVNEKLFF	TGTGCCAGTAGGACAGGAGTCAATGAAAAACTGTTTTTT
TRBV6-5	TRBJ1-1	NA	once	CASSLEGRTEAFF	TGTGCTAGCTCCCTGGAGGGGCGGACTGAAGCTTTCTTT
TRBV19	TRBJ1-1	NA	NA	CASTRWDGNTEAFF	TGTGCCAGTACGAGGTGGGACGGGAACACTGAAGCTTTCTTT